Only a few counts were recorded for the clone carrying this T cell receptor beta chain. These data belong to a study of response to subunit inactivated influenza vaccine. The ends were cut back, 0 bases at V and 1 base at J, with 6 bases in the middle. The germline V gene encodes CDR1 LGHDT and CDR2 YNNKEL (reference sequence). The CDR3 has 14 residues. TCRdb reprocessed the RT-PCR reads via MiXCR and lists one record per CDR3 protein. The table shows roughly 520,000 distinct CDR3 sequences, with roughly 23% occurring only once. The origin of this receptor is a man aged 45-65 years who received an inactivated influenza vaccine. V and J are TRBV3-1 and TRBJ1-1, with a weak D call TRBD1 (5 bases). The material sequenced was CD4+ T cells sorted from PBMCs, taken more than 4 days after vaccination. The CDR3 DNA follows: TGTGCCAGCAGCCAAGACAGGGCGAACACTGAAGCTTTCTTT. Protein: CASSQDRANTEAFF.